This entry is about one T cell receptor beta chain. The antigen is not known. These data originate in a study of Ad26.COV2.S vaccination and SARS-CoV-2 variants. Study at large: In the study, Ad26.COV2.S was injected intramuscularly once, or twice 56 days apart. Points from the study as a whole: Vaccinees showed greater spike-specific TCR breadth than placebo recipients.

Germline values: CDR1 MRHNA, CDR2 SNTAGT. V was clipped by 3 bases and J by 2 bases; unmatched bases: 3. This CDR3 has 15 residues. Using immunoSEQ multiplex PCR, the repertoire was profiled, and TCRdb retains in-frame clones only, with some absent. Of about 680,000 clones detected, roughly 90% appear once; the ten largest clones hold over 1.3%. Treatment described: some 20 received Ad26.COV2.S at low or high dose, single or two shots; roughly five received placebo; per-sample allocation not given. The samples date from day 63 after the first vaccine or placebo injection. The chain has TRBV6-4 and TRBJ2-5; 10 nucleotides agree with TRBD2. The specimen comprised peripheral blood, sampled in a trial of Ad26.COV2.S vaccine versus placebo. The sequence was obtained from a person between 18 and 59 years old who received the Ad26.COV2.S COVID-19 vaccine or a placebo. The CDR3 protein is CASSELAGTQETQYF. The CDR3 DNA reads as TGTGCCAGCAGTGAACTAGCGGGGACGCAAGAGACCCAGTACTTC.